This T cell receptor beta chain came from a study of blood T cell repertoires in COVID-19. Turning to the study itself: Both acute and convalescent COVID-19 samples were obtained from the United States, Italy and Spain. Sample material is recorded as cDNA or gDNA derived from T cells, B-cell-depleted T cells, or PBMCs.

Original processing methods: The assay estimated nucleated cells by amplifying reference gene primers. Method: immunoSEQ multiplex PCR; TCRdb's copy keeps in-frame clones and lacks some. That table gives V, J and clone size, and the DNA gave D and trimming. Among hundreds of thousands of clones listed, around 86% were seen once. V gave up 1 base and J gave up 6 bases; unmatched junction bases: 5. The germline gives CDR1 SEHNR, CDR2 FQNEAQ (reference sequence). The CDR3 consists of 16 residues. The sample comprised peripheral blood. This receptor was taken from a woman in her 30s with active or convalescent COVID-19. V gene TRBV7-9 combines with J gene TRBJ1-6, with TRBD1 identical over 8 bases. CDR3 residues: CASSLEGQGGNSPLHF. DNA for the CDR3: TGTGCCAGCAGCTTAGAAGGACAGGGAGGTAATTCACCCCTCCACTTT.